Following are 32 T cell receptor beta chains from one sample sequenced in a study of a mutant IDH1 vaccine in newly diagnosed glioma. No antigens are known for them. TCRdb keeps only in-frame clones here, not all; method: immunoSEQ multiplex PCR. The sample contains approximately 25,000 clones, around 76% of which appear only once. Time point of the sample: week 47, end of study. A single vaccine dose contained 300 ug of mutant IDH1 20-mer peptide, and topical imiquimod was used with it. Sample: PBMCs, taken from a glioma patient whose treatment included an IDH1 peptide vaccine. The receptor source for this set is a man in his forties or fifties with glioma. Some clones in this sample may be carry-over from other donors' samples.

This clone was seen a single time. V is TRBV7-9 and J is TRBJ1-6; a weak D match, TRBD1 (5 bases). V gave up 5 bases and J gave up 9 bases, with 17 bases separating them. Germline loops: CDR1 SEHNR, CDR2 FQNEAQ (reference sequence). The CDR3 covers 15 residues. The CDR3 loop reads CASSLGGVSVSPLHF. The CDR3 bases are TGTGCCAGCAGCCTCGGGGGTGTATCAGTTTCACCCCTCCACTTT.

The genes are TRBV10-2 and TRBJ2-7; TRBD1 matches 7 bases. J was trimmed by 3 bases and V by 4 bases; bases with no gene match: 3. CDR3 length: 13 amino acids. CDR1 is WSHSY, CDR2 SAAADI, per germline. The CDR3 loop reads CASSVDRVYEQYF. The DNA for the CDR3 is TGCGCCAGCAGTGTAGACAGGGTCTACGAGCAGTACTTC.

The chain recombines TRBV5-6 with TRBJ1-1; tentatively, D is TRBD1 (5 bases). CDR3 length: 14 amino acids. Per the germline V gene, CDR1 is SGHDT and CDR2 is YYEEEE. Between the trimmed V and J ends, which lost 0 bases and 4 bases, there was a span of 10 bases. The CDR3 region is CASSLGVGGTEAFF. The CDR3 DNA is TGTGCCAGCAGCTTGGGGGTGGGGGGCACTGAAGCTTTCTTT. The whole variable domain, remainder taken from reference TRBV5-6 and TRBJ1-1, is DAGVTQSPTHLIKTRGQQVTLRCSPKSGHDTVSWYQQALGQGPQFIFQYYEEEERQRGNFPDRFSGHQFPNYSSELNVNALLLGDSALYLCASSLGVGGTEAFFGQGTRLTVV.

This clone came up a few times. The V gene is TRBV9, the J gene TRBJ1-1, with a weak D call TRBD1 (6 bases). The CDR3 totals 14 residues. The germline V gene encodes CDR1 SGDLS and CDR2 YYNGEE. V lost 0 bases and J 4 bases, leaving 10 bases between the germline ends. The CDR3 nucleotides read TGTGCCAGCAGCGTAGATACAGGGACCACTGAAGCTTTCTTT. It translates to CASSVDTGTTEAFF.

V is TRBV2 and J is TRBJ1-2, with D possibly TRBD1 on 5 matching bases. Germline CDR1 and CDR2: SNHLY and FYNNEI. The CDR3 runs to 13 residues. V lost 2 bases to trimming and J lost 8 bases, with 12 bases between them. The CDR3 DNA reads TGTGCCAGCAGTGAACAGGGATCGCGGGGCTACACCTTC. The encoded protein is CASSEQGSRGYTF. The full variable domain, in which reference TRBV2 and TRBJ1-2 provide the parts outside the CDR3, is EPEVTQTPSHQVTQMGQEVILRCVPISNHLYFYWYRQILGQKVEFLVSFYNNEISEKSEIFDDQFSVERPDGSNFTLKIRSTKLEDSAMYFCASSEQGSRGYTFGSGTRLTVV.

This chain connects TRBV5-1 to TRBJ2-4; D may be TRBD1 (7 bases). The V end was cut by 3 bases, the J end by 8 bases, with 15 bases between. Germline values: CDR1 SGHRS, CDR2 YFSETQ. This CDR3 is 14 amino acids long. In nucleotides, the CDR3 is TGCGCCAGCAGCTACCTCAGGGGGGAGGACATTCAGTACTTC. Residues: CASSYLRGEDIQYF.

The J gene is TRBJ2-2, the V gene TRBV11-2, with a possible D match to TRBD1 (6 bases). The V and J ends lost 2 bases and 6 bases respectively, with 13 bases between them. The CDR3 is 15 amino acids. In germline, CDR1 is SGHAT, CDR2 FQNNGV. The chain's CDR3 is CASSLNRVYAGELFF. The CDR3 coding sequence is TGTGCCAGCAGCTTAAACAGGGTATACGCCGGGGAGCTGTTTTTT.

The chain couples TRBV18 to TRBJ1-2, with a possible D match to TRBD1 (6 bases). Per the germline V gene, CDR1 is KGHSH and CDR2 is LQKENI. Trimming shortened V by 3 bases and J by 5 bases, and 16 bases separated the two germline ends. The CDR3 is 15 amino acids. The DNA of the CDR3 is TGTGCCAGCTCACCCGTCACAGGGCTGGGGTATGGCTACACCTTC. This codes for CASSPVTGLGYGYTF.

This clone occurred once. The genes are TRBV4-1 and TRBJ1-3, with D unclear. CDR1 and CDR2 from the germline V gene are MGHRA and YSYEKL. The CDR3 runs to 15 residues. Trimming pared 2 bases from V and 0 bases from J, leaving 8 bases between. The CDR3 nucleotides read TGCGCCAGCAGCCAATTAACCGTCTCTGGAAACACCATATATTTT. It specifies CASSQLTVSGNTIYF.

V gene TRBV2 combines with J gene TRBJ1-2, with D perhaps matching TRBD1 (6 bases). Per the germline V gene, CDR1 is SNHLY and CDR2 is FYNNEI. The CDR3 spans 13 residues. Trimming removed 3 bases from V and 4 bases from J, with 9 bases in between. The CDR3 coding sequence is TGTGCCAGCAGTGAGAACAGGGCCTATGGCTACACCTTC. Translating it yields CASSENRAYGYTF.

The chain couples TRBV5-1 to TRBJ2-2; D is possibly TRBD1 (6 bases). V was clipped by 0 bases and J by 7 bases, with 16 bases between them. Germline-derived CDR1 and CDR2 are SGHRS and YFSETQ. The CDR3 covers 16 residues. CDR3 coding DNA: TGCGCCAGCAGCTTGGCGGGCCAGGGGTTTAGCGGGGAGCTGTTTTTT. This translates into CASSLAGQGFSGELFF.

J is TRBJ1-6 and V is TRBV30, with D unclear. V lost 5 bases, J lost 0 bases, and 14 bases lay in between. CDR1 and CDR2 from the germline V gene are GTSNPN and SVGIG (reference sequence). This CDR3 contains 16 residues. CDR3 sequence reads: CAWQTGTPSYNSPLHF. The CDR3 DNA sequence: TGTGCCTGGCAAACCGGCACCCCCTCCTATAATTCACCCCTCCACTTT.

The chain has TRBV7-2 and TRBJ2-3, with D tentatively TRBD2 (6 bases). Per the germline V gene, CDR1 is SGHTA and CDR2 is FQGNSA. V gave up 4 bases and J gave up 2 bases, with 10 bases separating them. The CDR3 runs to 14 residues. The CDR3 sequence is CASSSSAITDTQYF. In nucleotides, the CDR3 is TGTGCCAGCAGCTCTAGCGCCATCACAGATACGCAGTATTTT.

The chain couples TRBV4-2 to TRBJ2-5; 8 bases fit TRBD2. This CDR3 has 17 amino acids. Germline V gives CDR1 LGHNA, CDR2 YNFKEQ. V lost 0 bases to trimming and J lost 4 bases; unmatched junction nucleotides: 10. The CDR3 loop reads CASSQDSGGALGETQYF. CDR3 in DNA: TGTGCCAGCAGCCAAGACTCCGGGGGGGCCCTAGGAGAGACCCAGTACTTC.

The DNA for the CDR3 is TGTGCCAGCAGTCGCCTCCGGGACGGGAACTATGGCTACACCTTC. This sequence encodes CASSRLRDGNYGYTF. The V and J genes are TRBV6-5 and TRBJ1-2; TRBD1 might be the D (5 bases). CDR3 size: 15 residues. V gave up 5 bases and J gave up 2 bases, with 15 bases separating them. Germline-derived CDR1 and CDR2 are MNHEY and SVGAGI.

The rearrangement links TRBV29-1 to TRBJ2-2; tentative D call: TRBD2 (6 bases). The V gene's germline CDR1 is SQVTM and CDR2 ANQGSEA. The CDR3 is made up of 15 amino acids. V lost 6 bases, J lost 5 bases, and 19 bases lay in between. CDR3 region: CSVQRGSSRTGELFF. The CDR3 DNA reads TGCAGCGTCCAACGGGGGAGCTCGCGGACCGGGGAGCTGTTTTTT.

V usage is TRBV6-6 and J usage is TRBJ1-5; D gene ambiguous. CDR1 MNHNY and CDR2 SVGAGI come from the germline V gene (reference sequence). This CDR3 region has 15 residues. V was clipped by 3 bases and J by 0 bases, with 9 bases between them. CDR3 region: CASSYGHFSNQPQHF. CDR3 DNA sequence: TGTGCCAGCAGTTATGGGCACTTTAGCAATCAGCCCCAGCATTTT.

The chain carries TRBV4-2 and TRBJ1-2; TRBD1 might be the D (5 bases). In germline, CDR1 is LGHNA, CDR2 YNFKEQ. CDR3 length: 16 amino acids. With 1 base removed from V and 8 bases from J, the gap between germline ends came to 20 bases. The CDR3 DNA reads as TGTGCCAGCAGCCAAGGTGATCTAAGGGGACTGGGAGGCTACACCTTC. This gives the protein CASSQGDLRGLGGYTF.

The V gene is TRBV10-1, the J gene TRBJ2-1; TRBD2 agrees at 7 bases. The CDR3 contains 13 residues. Germline CDR1 reads WNHNN; CDR2 reads SYGVQD (reference sequence). J was trimmed by 11 bases and V by 2 bases; bases with no gene match: 6. Here the CDR3 reads CASSEAASGQQFF. Written as DNA, the CDR3 is TGCGCCAGCAGTGAGGCGGCTAGCGGACAGCAGTTCTTC.

The CDR3 here is CASSYGDRGYNSPLHF. DNA for the CDR3: TGTGCCAGCAGTTACGGGGACAGGGGTTATAATTCACCCCTCCACTTT. The chain has TRBV6-5 and TRBJ1-6; 10 bases map to TRBD1. The J segment lost 4 bases and the V segment lost 2 bases, leaving 2 bases of the junction unmatched. The CDR3 spans 16 residues. Per germline, CDR1 MNHEY and CDR2 SVGAGI.

V gene TRBV7-2 combines with J gene TRBJ2-3; 7 bases line up with TRBD2. Trimming at V came to 3 bases and at J to 2 bases, leaving 5 bases not matched to a gene. Germline CDR1 reads SGHTA; CDR2 reads FQGNSA. CDR3 length: 15 residues. The CDR3 coding sequence is TGTGCCAGCAGCTTTTGGGGAGGGAACACAGATACGCAGTATTTT. Amino acids: CASSFWGGNTDTQYF.

This clone was detected once. The rearrangement links TRBV5-1 to TRBJ2-2, with D unresolved. The CDR3 contains 14 residues. Germline V gene lookup returns CDR1 SGHRS and CDR2 YFSETQ. The V gene lost 0 bases and the J gene lost 0 bases, with 3 bases spanning the gap. The CDR3 spells CASSLAANTGELFF. The CDR3 coding sequence is TGCGCCAGCAGCTTGGCGGCGAACACCGGGGAGCTGTTTTTT.

V is TRBV4-2 and J is TRBJ2-1, with 7 bases matching TRBD2. Germline V lookup: CDR1 LGHNA, CDR2 YNFKEQ. J was trimmed by 5 bases and V by 0 bases; bases with no gene match: 4. The CDR3 is 15 residues long. The DNA of the CDR3 is TGTGCCAGCAGCCAAGATCACGCGGGGGACAATGAGCAGTTCTTC. It encodes CASSQDHAGDNEQFF.

V usage is TRBV5-1 and J usage is TRBJ2-7; D is possibly TRBD1 (6 bases). Germline V gene lookup returns CDR1 SGHRS and CDR2 YFSETQ. The CDR3 is 14 residues long. Trimming took 3 bases from V and 3 from J, leaving 13 bases between them. The CDR3 loop reads CASSYSGHVYEQYF. The CDR3 region has the DNA TGCGCCAGCAGCTACTCGGGACACGTCTACGAGCAGTACTTC.

This chain links TRBV9 with TRBJ1-6, with D unclear. There are 13 residues in the CDR3. Trimming removed 0 bases from V and 8 bases from J, with 6 bases in between. Per the germline V gene, CDR1 is SGDLS and CDR2 is YYNGEE. In DNA, the CDR3 is TGTGCCAGCAGCGTAGGCATGGATTCACCCCTCCACTTT. This translates into CASSVGMDSPLHF.

V is TRBV6-5 and J is TRBJ2-2, with D unresolved. Germline values: CDR1 MNHEY, CDR2 SVGAGI. Deletions cut 3 bases from V and 5 bases from J, with 7 bases between. The CDR3 totals 13 residues. CDR3 bases: TGTGCCAGCAGTTATAGTCAAACCGGGGAGCTGTTTTTT. This encodes CASSYSQTGELFF.

This CDR3 reads CASSQRQGRTEAFF. Written as DNA, the CDR3 is TGTGCCAGTAGTCAACGACAGGGACGCACTGAAGCTTTCTTT. The chain carries TRBV19 and TRBJ1-1, with 7 bases lining up with TRBD1. This CDR3 is 14 amino acids long. CDR1 LNHDA and CDR2 SQIVND come from the germline V gene (reference sequence). The ends lost 5 bases at V and 4 bases at J; junction bases unmatched: 7.

The chain recombines TRBV5-5 with TRBJ2-7, with 8 bases fitting TRBD1. V was pared by 5 bases and J by 0 bases, with 7 bases of the junction left unmatched. The CDR3 extends over 15 amino acids. The germline V gene has CDR1 SGHKS and CDR2 YYEKEE (reference sequence). The CDR3 bases are TGTGCCAGCAGTGAGACAGGGGATAACTCCTACGAGCAGTACTTC. The encoded protein is CASSETGDNSYEQYF.

In this sample, this clone turned up a few times. This CDR3 reads CAWKQGGEAFF. CDR3 DNA: TGTGCCTGGAAGCAGGGGGGAGAAGCTTTCTTT. The V and J genes are TRBV30 and TRBJ1-1; 7 nucleotides line up with TRBD1. The length of the CDR3 is 11 residues. Looked up from germline, CDR1 is GTSNPN and CDR2 is SVGIG (reference sequence). After removal of 4 bases from V and 8 bases from J, the junction contained 4 bases not matched to a gene.

The V and J genes are TRBV5-1 and TRBJ2-1; D gene uncertain. In germline, CDR1 is SGHRS, CDR2 YFSETQ. V gave up 0 bases and J gave up 0 bases, with 7 bases separating them. The CDR3 loop spans 15 amino acids. CDR3 residues: CASSLGPSSYNEQFF. DNA for the CDR3: TGCGCCAGCAGCTTGGGCCCGAGCTCCTACAATGAGCAGTTCTTC.

J is TRBJ2-1 and V is TRBV5-1; D unclear. The germline V gene has CDR1 SGHRS and CDR2 YFSETQ. This CDR3 has 14 amino acids. V was shortened by 0 bases and J by 0 bases, with 4 bases between the two germline ends. The CDR3 DNA sequence: TGCGCCAGCAGCTTGGACAGCTCCTACAATGAGCAGTTCTTC. It codes for CASSLDSSYNEQFF.

The chain recombines TRBV27 with TRBJ1-6, with TRBD1 identical over 10 bases. The trim removed 6 bases at V and 10 bases at J, leaving 6 bases unmatched. CDR3 size: 14 residues. The germline gives CDR1 MNHEY, CDR2 SMNVEV (reference sequence). CDR3 nucleotide sequence: TGTGCCAGCAGGGCTGGGACAGGGGAGTCACCCCTCCACTTT. It yields the protein CASRAGTGESPLHF.